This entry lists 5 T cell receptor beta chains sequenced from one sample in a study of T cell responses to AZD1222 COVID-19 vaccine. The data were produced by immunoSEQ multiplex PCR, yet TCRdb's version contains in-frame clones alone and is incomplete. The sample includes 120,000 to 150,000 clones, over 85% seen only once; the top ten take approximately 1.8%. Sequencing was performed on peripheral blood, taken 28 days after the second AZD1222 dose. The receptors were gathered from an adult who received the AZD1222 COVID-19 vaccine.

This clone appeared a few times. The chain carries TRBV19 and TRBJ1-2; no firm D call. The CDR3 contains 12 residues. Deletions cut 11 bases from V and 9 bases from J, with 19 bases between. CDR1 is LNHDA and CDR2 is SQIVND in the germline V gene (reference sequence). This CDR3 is CAVHPGEGSYTF. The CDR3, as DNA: TGTGCCGTTCACCCCGGGGAAGGAAGCTACACCTTC.

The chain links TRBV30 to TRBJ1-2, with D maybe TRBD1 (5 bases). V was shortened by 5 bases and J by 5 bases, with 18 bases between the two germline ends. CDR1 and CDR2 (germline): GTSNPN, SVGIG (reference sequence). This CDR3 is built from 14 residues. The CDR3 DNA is TGTGCCTGGGGGGGAAACGACGGAATATATGGCTACACCTTC. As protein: CAWGGNDGIYGYTF.

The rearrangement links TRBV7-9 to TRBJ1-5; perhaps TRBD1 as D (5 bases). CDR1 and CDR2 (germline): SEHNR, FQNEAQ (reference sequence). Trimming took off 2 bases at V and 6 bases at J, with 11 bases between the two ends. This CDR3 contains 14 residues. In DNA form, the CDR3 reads TGTGCCAGCAGCTTAAGCAGGGTGGGTCAGCCCCAGCATTTT. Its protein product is CASSLSRVGQPQHF. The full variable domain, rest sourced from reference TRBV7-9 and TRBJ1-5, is DTGVSQNPRHKITKRGQNVTFRCDPISEHNRLYWYRQTLGQGPEFLTYFQNEAQLEKSRLLSDRFSAERPKGSFSTLEIQRTEQGDSAMYLCASSLSRVGQPQHFGDGTRLSIL.

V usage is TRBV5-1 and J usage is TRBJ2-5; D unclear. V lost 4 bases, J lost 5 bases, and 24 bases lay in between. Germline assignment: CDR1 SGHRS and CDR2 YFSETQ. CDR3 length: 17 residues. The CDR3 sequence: CASSLDPVTFLTETQYF. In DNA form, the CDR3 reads TGCGCCAGCAGCCTGGACCCAGTGACCTTCCTGACGGAGACCCAGTACTTC.

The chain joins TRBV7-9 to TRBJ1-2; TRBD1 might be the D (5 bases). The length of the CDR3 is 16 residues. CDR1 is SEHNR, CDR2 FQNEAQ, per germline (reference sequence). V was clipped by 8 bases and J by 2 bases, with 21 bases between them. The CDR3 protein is CASDRGPDSLNYGYTF. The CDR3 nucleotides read TGTGCCAGCGATAGGGGCCCCGACAGTCTAAACTATGGCTACACCTTC.